This T cell receptor (beta chain) was observed in a study of blood T cell repertoires in COVID-19. The wider study: PBMCs, B-cell-depleted T cells, or T cells provided the cDNA or gDNA that made up the material.

Germline loops: CDR1 ENHRY, CDR2 SYGVKD. The V gene lost 8 bases and the J gene lost 5 bases, with 12 bases spanning the gap. The CDR3 loop spans 12 amino acids. This clone was picked up one time. Authors' analysis steps: Counts of nucleated cells, estimated from reference gene primer amplification, were obtained. Sequencing was performed with immunoSEQ multiplex PCR; in TCRdb, only in-frame clones are kept and a portion is missing. Clone size and the V and J calls come from that table; the DNA yielded D and trimming. The data hold fewer than 350,000 clones, with around 88% observed a single time. The TCR originated in a man between 40 and 49 years old with acute or convalescent COVID-19. The chain joins TRBV10-3 to TRBJ1-1, with no clear D. Sequences were obtained from peripheral blood. The CDR3 sequence: CAIADGGTEAFF. CDR3 sequence (DNA): TGTGCCATCGCGGACGGAGGGACTGAAGCTTTCTTT.